This is a list of T cell receptor beta chains from one sample in a study of control samples from healthy donors and cancer patients. Generated by immunoSEQ multiplex PCR, the TCRdb table keeps only in-frame clones and is missing some. The table includes around 93,000 clones, about 86% detected once. The sequencing sample was made of blood. Receptors originate from a man aged 25 to 40 in good health. The CDR3 runs from the conserved cysteine through the conserved F or W. A D gene is named only where the DNA matches it firmly.

d_gene: TRBD2; j_gene: TRBJ2-1; v_gene: TRBV29-1; CDR3aa: CSVGTSDVDEQFF
d_gene: .; j_gene: TRBJ2-6; v_gene: TRBV28; CDR3aa: CASSLGIAEQGTDPGANVLTF
d_gene: TRBD2; j_gene: TRBJ2-1; v_gene: TRBV10-1; CDR3aa: CASSALAGEVRNEQFF
d_gene: .; j_gene: TRBJ1-1; v_gene: TRBV6-1; CDR3aa: CASSEVWAETRNTEAFF
d_gene: .; j_gene: TRBJ2-5; v_gene: TRBV7-9; CDR3aa: CASSLSAGSQETQYF
d_gene: TRBD1; j_gene: TRBJ1-1; v_gene: TRBV4-3; CDR3aa: CASSQGETGGDTEAFF
d_gene: .; j_gene: TRBJ1-1; v_gene: TRBV12-3/TRBV12-4; CDR3aa: CASSLGVGEAFF
d_gene: TRBD1; j_gene: TRBJ1-2; v_gene: TRBV29-1; CDR3aa: CSAGPDREDYGYTF
d_gene: TRBD1; j_gene: TRBJ2-2; v_gene: TRBV25-1; CDR3aa: CASSTGAAGELFF
d_gene: TRBD2; j_gene: TRBJ2-2; v_gene: TRBV18; CDR3aa: CASSASSGNANTGELFF
d_gene: .; j_gene: TRBJ2-5; v_gene: TRBV29-1; CDR3aa: CSVQVAGETQYF
d_gene: .; j_gene: TRBJ1-5; v_gene: TRBV7-9; CDR3aa: CASSQGSGGSQPQHF
d_gene: TRBD1; j_gene: TRBJ2-7; v_gene: TRBV6-5; CDR3aa: CASSYRDRGDEQYF
d_gene: .; j_gene: TRBJ1-2; v_gene: TRBV4-1; CDR3aa: CASSQDPASNYGYTF
d_gene: .; j_gene: TRBJ1-6; v_gene: TRBV28; CDR3aa: CASREGGYSPLHF
d_gene: TRBD1; j_gene: TRBJ2-5; v_gene: TRBV18; CDR3aa: CASSPGTGGQETQYF
d_gene: TRBD1; j_gene: TRBJ1-1; v_gene: TRBV10-3; CDR3aa: CATRTGGYTEAFF
d_gene: .; j_gene: TRBJ1-1; v_gene: TRBV19; CDR3aa: CASRRGSQNTEAFF